This TCR beta chain came from a study of T-cell memory formation after mild COVID-19. About the research overall: Each donor largely had its own TCR clusters. Study-wide findings and caveats: CD4+ clones that contracted lay mainly in CM and EM; CD8+ ones lay in EMRA. Detection of some responders pre-infection suggested pre-existing cross-reactive memory T cells participated.

This clonotype was observed many times. What it binds is not known. V was trimmed by 5 bases and J by 2 bases, leaving 12 bases between them. The CDR3 consists of 15 residues. The germline V gene encodes CDR1 SGHAT and CDR2 FQNNGV. 5'RACE primed from the constant segment yielded TCR alpha and TCR beta cDNA libraries bearing sample barcodes and UMIs. TCRdb reanalysed the 5' RACE reads using MiXCR and keeps one entry per CDR3 protein. The profile shows fewer than 700,000 distinct CDR3 sequences, about 20% of them singletons. The specimen sequenced was PBMCs or a T cell subset sorted from them (not recorded which). The sequence was obtained from an adult woman who had mild COVID-19 (a few samples of this study predate the infection). Cell type and time point are not known. The rearrangement uses TRBV11-2 and TRBJ2-2, with a tentative D call TRBD1 (6 bases). The CDR3 nucleotides read TGTGCCAGCAGCCCCGAGGGGGTAAACACCGGGGAGCTGTTTTTT. This sequence encodes CASSPEGVNTGELFF.